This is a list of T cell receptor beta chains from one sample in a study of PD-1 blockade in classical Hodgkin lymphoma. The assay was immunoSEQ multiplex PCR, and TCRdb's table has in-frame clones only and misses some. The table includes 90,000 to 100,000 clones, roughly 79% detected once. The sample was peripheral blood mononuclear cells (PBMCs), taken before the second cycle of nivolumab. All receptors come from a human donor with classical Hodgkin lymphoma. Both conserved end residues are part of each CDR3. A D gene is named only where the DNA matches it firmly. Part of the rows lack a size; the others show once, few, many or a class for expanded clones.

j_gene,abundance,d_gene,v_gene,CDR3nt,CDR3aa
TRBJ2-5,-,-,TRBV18,TGTGCCAGCTCACGCACCCCGACGCGGGAGACCCAGTACTTC,CASSRTPTRETQYF
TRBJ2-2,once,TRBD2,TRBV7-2,TGTGCCAGCAGCGTCCTTAGCGGGTCCGGAGAGCTGTTTTTT,CASSVLSGSGELFF
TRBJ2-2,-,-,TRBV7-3,TGTGCCAGCAGCCCTTGGCAGGGTCACGGGGAGCTGTTTTTT,CASSPWQGHGELFF
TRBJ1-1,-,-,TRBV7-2,TGTGCCAGCAGCTTCACAGGGAACACTGAAGCTTTCTTT,CASSFTGNTEAFF
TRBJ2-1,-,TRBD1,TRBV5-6,TGTGCCAGCAGCGGCCGGGACAGGGTGGAAAATGAGCAGTTCTTC,CASSGRDRVENEQFF
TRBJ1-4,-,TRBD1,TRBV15,TGTGCCACCAGCGAGGGACAGGGATCTAATGAAAAACTGTTTTTT,CATSEGQGSNEKLFF
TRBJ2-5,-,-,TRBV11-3,TGTGCCAGCAGCTTAGGGTCCCAGGAGACCCAGTACTTC,CASSLGSQETQYF
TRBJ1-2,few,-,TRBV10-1,TGCGCCAGCAGTCCCGCCGGGGTCCGTGGCTACACCTTC,CASSPAGVRGYTF
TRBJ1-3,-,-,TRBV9,TGTGCCAGCAGCGTAGAGGTTGCGGGACGGGCCTCTGGAAACACCATATATTTT,CASSVEVAGRASGNTIYF
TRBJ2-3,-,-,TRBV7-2,TGTGCCAGCAGCCCCATGAACACAGATACGCAGTATTTT,CASSPMNTDTQYF
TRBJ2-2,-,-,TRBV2,TGTGCCAGCAGTGATGCGTTGACTAGAGTGGAGCTGTTTTTT,CASSDALTRVELFF
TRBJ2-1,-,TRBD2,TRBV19,TGTGCCAGTAGTAGCCGGACTAGCGTCAATGAGCAGTTCTTC,CASSSRTSVNEQFF
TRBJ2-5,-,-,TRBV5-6,TGTGCCAGCAGCTTGCTCGACAGGCGCGAAGAGACCCAGTACTTC,CASSLLDRREETQYF